Listed here are 17 T cell receptor beta chains from one sample, sequenced in a study of breast tumors, draining lymph nodes, adjacent tissues. The lymph nodes were axillary draining lymph nodes from breast cancer patients. Using its own MiXCR run on the multiplex PCR reads, TCRdb lists one record per CDR3 protein. The repertoire has some 230,000 distinct CDR3 sequences, nearly 35% of them found once; the top ten carry under 4.5%. The specimen was axillary lymph node tissue. These receptors came from a female donor with breast cancer. Some clones in this sample may be carry-over from other donors' samples.

This clonotype was observed a few times. This clone may be a read error of a much larger clone one base away. The rearrangement uses TRBV5-1 and TRBJ1-4; D unresolved. The V end lost 5 bases, the J end lost 12 bases, and 20 bases lay between the germline ends. CDR1 SGHRS and CDR2 YFSETQ come from the germline V gene. This CDR3 spans 14 amino acids. Written as DNA, the CDR3 is TGCGCCAGCAGTTCCGGGAAAGTGGACGAAGAACTGTTTTTT. Its translation is CASSSGKVDEELFF.

This clonotype was observed at least ten times. The junction does not match germline at one end; this may be a read error. This sequence joins TRBV9 and TRBJ2-5; a weak D match, TRBD1 (5 bases). Germline CDR1 reads SGDLS; CDR2 reads YYNGEE. The CDR3 covers 15 residues. For the CDR3, the DNA is TGTGCCAGCAGCGTAGAGGGGCAGATTCTCGAGACCCCGTACTTC. This encodes CASSVEGQILETPYF.

In its sample, this clonotype was seen many times. Written as DNA, the CDR3 is TGTGCCAGCAGCTTATCAGGGAGGGGGTGGGATGAGCAGTTCTTC. Amino acids: CASSLSGRGWDEQFF. The V call is TRBV7-2, the J call TRBJ2-1; D perhaps matches TRBD2 (7 bases). The germline V gene encodes CDR1 SGHTA and CDR2 FQGNSA. This CDR3 comprises 15 residues. Trimming removed 2 bases at V and 8 bases at J, with 16 bases between.

This clonotype was detected ten times or more. The chain recombines TRBV5-5 with TRBJ2-3, with unresolved D. The V gene's germline CDR1 is SGHKS and CDR2 YYEKEE (reference sequence). Trimming shortened V by 4 bases and J by 4 bases, and 7 bases separated the two germline ends. The CDR3 is made up of 12 amino acids. This CDR3 reads CASSPSSDTQYF. The CDR3 DNA is TGTGCCAGCAGCCCTAGTTCAGATACGCAGTATTTT.

Regarding this clonotype: One end of the junction does not line up with germline, which may come from a read error. V usage is TRBV28 and J usage is TRBJ2-7; possibly TRBD1 or TRBD2 for D (5 bases each). CDR3 size: 12 residues. CDR1 is MDHEN and CDR2 is SYDVKM in the germline V gene. The CDR3 DNA reads as TGTGCCAGCAGTTCCCGCCGGGACGGGGCCAATTTC. This sequence encodes CASSSRRDGANF.

In its sample, this clonotype was seen a few times. The rearrangement uses TRBV18 and TRBJ1-5; no firm D call. The CDR3 length is 16 residues. V was cut by 3 bases and J by 5 bases, with 17 bases left in between. CDR1 is KGHSH, CDR2 LQKENI, per germline. Written as DNA, the CDR3 is TGTGCCAGCTCACCTATTGGACGCCCCGGGGATCAGCCCCAGCATTTT. Translation: CASSPIGRPGDQPQHF.

The CDR3 coding sequence is TGTGCCAGCAGCGTAGGGACAGGGAGAGCGAACGGGGCCAACGTCCTGACTTTC. Translating gives CASSVGTGRANGANVLTF. The chain is built from TRBV9 and TRBJ2-6; TRBD1 matches at 8 bases. CDR1 is SGDLS, CDR2 YYNGEE, per germline. The V segment lost 0 bases and the J segment 4 bases; nucleotides outside the gene matches: 9. CDR3 length equals 18 residues.

As concerns this clonotype: A single base separates this from a much larger clone, so it may be a read error. The V gene is TRBV19, the J gene TRBJ2-5; TRBD2 might be the D (5 bases). The CDR3 runs 14 residues. In germline, CDR1 is LNHDA, CDR2 SQIVND (reference sequence). The CDR3 DNA is TGTGCCAGTAGTCAGAGGCGGGCTCAAGAGACCCAGTGCTTC. This codes for CASSQRRAQETQCF. The whole variable domain, remainder taken from reference TRBV19 and TRBJ2-5, is DGGITQSPKYLFRKEGQNVTLSCEQNLNHDAMYWYRQDPGQGLRLIYYSQIVNDFQKGDIAEGYSVSREKKESFPLTVTSAQKNPTAFYLCASSQRRAQETQCFGPGTRLLVL.

The V call is TRBV19, the J call TRBJ2-1; perhaps TRBD1 as D (6 bases). This CDR3 is built from 16 residues. Germline V gene sequence: CDR1 LNHDA, CDR2 SQIVND (reference sequence). The V end lost 6 bases, the J end lost 0 bases, and 15 bases lay between the germline ends. CDR3 DNA sequence: TGTGCCAGTAGAGAACAGGGTACCAGCTCCTACAATGAGCAGTTCTTC. Protein sequence: CASREQGTSSYNEQFF.

This clonotype came up many times. A much larger clone lies a single base off, so this may be a read error. The chain uses TRBV20-1 and TRBJ1-2; 9 bases match TRBD1. This CDR3 has 12 amino acids. CDR1 is DFQATT, CDR2 SNEGSKA, per germline (reference sequence). CDR3 DNA sequence: TGCAGTGTCACGGACAGGGGACTTGGCTCCACCTTC. Its protein is CSVTDRGLGSTF.

With regard to this clonotype: One junction end does not reproduce the germline sequence, and a read error may be involved. V usage is TRBV2 and J usage is TRBJ2-1; 11 nucleotides match TRBD2. CDR1 is SNHLY, CDR2 FYNNEI, per germline. The CDR3 runs 17 residues. As DNA, the CDR3 is TGCGCCAGCAGCCAAGATCGACTAGCGGGAAGGTACAATGAGCAGTTCTTC. Protein product: CASSQDRLAGRYNEQFF.

This clonotype was recorded at least ten times. The V call is TRBV4-2, the J call TRBJ2-5; D gene uncertain. V was trimmed by 4 bases and J by 5 bases, leaving 8 bases between them. The V gene's germline CDR1 is LGHNA and CDR2 YNFKEQ. The CDR3 runs 12 residues. The CDR3 loop reads CASSREFETQYF. In DNA form, the CDR3 reads TGTGCCAGCAGCCGAGAATTTGAGACCCAGTACTTC.

The J gene is TRBJ2-7, the V gene TRBV11-1; 8 bases fit TRBD2. The V gene's germline CDR1 is SGHAT and CDR2 FQDESV (reference sequence). The J segment lost 3 bases and the V segment lost 2 bases, leaving 15 bases of the junction unmatched. This CDR3 has 18 residues. As DNA, the CDR3 is TGTGCCAGCAGCTTAACCGGGACTACCGGGGGGGGATACTACGAGCAGTACTTC. It encodes CASSLTGTTGGGYYEQYF.

This clonotype was picked up many times. A junction boundary mismatches the germline segment, possibly from a read error. V is TRBV5-1 and J is TRBJ1-6; tentatively, D is TRBD1 (6 bases). Germline V lookup: CDR1 SGHRS, CDR2 YFSETQ. The CDR3 is made up of 14 amino acids. CDR3 protein: CASSFDRNNSPLHF. CDR3 in DNA: TGCGCCAGCAGCTTCGACAGGAATAATTCCCCCCTCCACTTT.

This clonotype was observed a handful of times. The chain employs TRBV2 and TRBJ1-2, with 8 positions matching TRBD1. Germline CDR1 SNHLY, CDR2 FYNNEI. The ends lost 9 bases at V and 4 bases at J; junction bases unmatched: 7. The CDR3 is 13 residues long. CDR3 sequence (DNA): TGTGCCAGGACAGGGGCGGGTATCTATGGCTACACCTTC. Protein product: CARTGAGIYGYTF.

In this sample, this clonotype turned up many times. This chain uses TRBV5-1 with TRBJ2-1; D is perhaps TRBD1 (6 bases). The CDR3 loop spans 14 amino acids. V lost 0 bases and J 8 bases, leaving 12 bases between the germline ends. CDR1 is SGHRS and CDR2 is YFSETQ in the germline V gene. CDR3 DNA: TGCGCCAGCAGCTTGGAACAGGGTTACGATGAGCAGTTCTTC. Translating gives CASSLEQGYDEQFF.

The CDR3 DNA reads as TGCGCCAGCAGTGGGACTAGCGGAGGCGAGCAGTACTTC. Protein: CASSGTSGGEQYF. The chain links TRBV10-2 to TRBJ2-7, with 10 positions matching TRBD2. CDR3 length: 13 residues. Unmatched junction bases numbered 3, after V lost 4 bases and J lost 6 bases. Germline CDR1 is WSHSY and CDR2 is SAAADI.